Shown below are 8 T cell receptor beta chains from a single sample sequenced in a study of T-cell memory formation after mild COVID-19. Via MiXCR, TCRdb re-called the 5' RACE reads, giving one row per CDR3 protein. The sample consists of 300,000 to 400,000 distinct CDR3 sequences, under 30% of them appearing once. The sample comprised PBMCs or a T cell subset sorted from them (not recorded which). These receptors came from an adult woman who had mild COVID-19 (a few samples of this study predate the infection). Cell type and time point are not known.

The sample holds a few counts of this clonotype. The CDR3 DNA reads as TGCAGTGCTAGGTACCTCCTCATGAACACTGAAGCTTTCTTT. Its translation is CSARYLLMNTEAFF. The chain couples TRBV20-1 to TRBJ1-1; D gene ambiguous. The CDR3 consists of 14 residues. In germline, CDR1 is DFQATT, CDR2 SNEGSKA (reference sequence). Trimming cost V 3 bases and J 0 bases, with 11 bases left between them.

The chain recombines TRBV15 with TRBJ1-2; D is perhaps TRBD1 (6 bases). Germline loops: CDR1 LNHNV, CDR2 YYDKDF (reference sequence). The CDR3 is made up of 15 amino acids. V was shortened by 1 base and J by 4 bases, with 13 bases between the two germline ends. This CDR3 reads CATSRARSTGYGYTF. The CDR3 DNA is TGTGCCACCAGCAGAGCCCGCTCGACAGGCTATGGCTACACCTTC.

This chain joins TRBV24-1 and TRBJ2-5, with 10 bases that match TRBD2. The CDR3 totals 17 residues. J was trimmed by 1 base and V by 4 bases; bases with no gene match: 8. Germline CDR1 KGHDR, CDR2 SFDVKD. This CDR3 is CATSDPLLAGVQETQYF. The CDR3 DNA sequence: TGTGCCACCAGTGACCCACTCCTAGCGGGAGTCCAAGAGACCCAGTACTTC.

This chain connects TRBV29-1 to TRBJ2-1; TRBD1 or TRBD2 may be the D gene (5 bases each). Per germline, CDR1 SQVTM and CDR2 ANQGSEA. The CDR3 runs 16 residues. V was clipped by 1 base and J by 5 bases, with 18 bases between them. The CDR3 coding sequence is TGCAGCGTTGAAGGGGGATCACCCGGGGCCCACAATGAGCAGTTCTTC. It translates to CSVEGGSPGAHNEQFF.

The chain has TRBV5-1 and TRBJ2-1; D unclear. CDR1 SGHRS and CDR2 YFSETQ come from the germline V gene. V was clipped by 6 bases and J by 8 bases, with 12 bases between them. The CDR3 runs to 12 residues. The CDR3 DNA reads TGCGCCAGCAAATCCCAGGCAGATGAGCAGTTCTTC. Translating gives CASKSQADEQFF. Combining the CDR3 with reference TRBV5-1 and TRBJ2-1 gives the whole variable domain KAGVTQTPRYLIKTRGQQVTLSCSPISGHRSVSWYQQTPGQGLQFLFEYFSETQRNKGNFPGRFSGRQFSNSRSEMNVSTLELGDSALYLCASKSQADEQFFGPGTRLTVL.

This chain uses TRBV7-8 with TRBJ2-6; D ambiguous. Germline CDR1 is SGHVS and CDR2 is FQNEAQ. The CDR3 covers 13 residues. The V gene lost 3 bases and the J gene lost 4 bases, with 4 bases spanning the gap. The CDR3 reads CASSFLGANVLTF. DNA for the CDR3: TGTGCCAGCAGCTTTCTCGGGGCCAACGTCCTGACTTTC.

This chain connects TRBV12-3 or TRBV12-4 to TRBJ2-1, with D perhaps TRBD2 (6 bases). The CDR3 sequence is 12 residues long. Trimming removed 3 bases from V and 7 bases from J, with 7 bases in between. The CDR3 sequence is CASSFAGNEQFF. The CDR3 nucleotides are TGTGCCAGCAGTTTCGCGGGGAATGAGCAGTTCTTC.

This clonotype turned up a few times. CDR3 DNA sequence: TGTGCCAGCAGCTTGGGGCTAGCGGGGCCCTCCTACGAGCAGTACTTC. Amino acids: CASSLGLAGPSYEQYF. The chain carries TRBV5-6 and TRBJ2-7; 9 bases agree with TRBD2. With 0 bases clipped from V and 0 bases from J, the junction kept 4 bases outside the gene matches. The CDR3 spans 16 residues. Germline lookup yields CDR1 SGHDT and CDR2 YYEEEE.